Below are 25 T cell receptor beta chains sequenced from a single sample in a study of cytomegalovirus exposure and HLA in healthy donors. 60 Vbeta and 13 Jbeta primers were used in PCR. This table comes from immunoSEQ multiplex PCR, and its TCRdb copy is limited to in-frame clones, with some not included. The table records roughly 150,000 clones, roughly 80% of them present only once. Source material: PBMCs. The receptors shown here come from a male donor in good health and CMV-seronegative.

On this clone: Its ends do not fully match the called genes, so a read error is possible. The rearrangement links TRBV7-7 to TRBJ2-2; perhaps TRBD2 as D (5 bases). Per the germline V gene, CDR1 is SSHAT and CDR2 is FNYEAQ (reference sequence). The CDR3 extends over 16 amino acids. The CDR3 loop reads CASSLDGTGSAGELFF. CDR3 in DNA: TGTGCTAGCAGCTTAGACGGAACTGGGAGCGCCGGGGAGCTGTTTTTT.

The V and J genes are TRBV27 and TRBJ2-7, with D perhaps TRBD1 (5 bases). The length of the CDR3 is 18 residues. Germline values: CDR1 MNHEY, CDR2 SMNVEV (reference sequence). V was trimmed by 6 bases and J by 3 bases, leaving 27 bases between them. The CDR3 DNA follows: TGTGCCAGCAGCCAATACACCCTCACAGGAGATAATGTCTACGAGCAGTACTTC. This encodes CASSQYTLTGDNVYEQYF.

The chain links TRBV12-5 to TRBJ2-1; possibly TRBD2 for D (7 bases). Germline V CDR1 and CDR2: LGHNT, FRNRAP. CDR3 size: 13 residues. V lost 5 bases, J lost 9 bases, and 14 bases lay in between. The CDR3 nucleotides read TGTGCTAGTGGTAGGGGGAGGGATGCTGAGCAGTTCTTC. It specifies CASGRGRDAEQFF. Full variable domain (rest looked up from reference TRBV12-5 and TRBJ2-1): DARVTQTPRHKVTEMGQEVTMRCQPILGHNTVFWYRQTMMQGLELLAYFRNRAPLDDSGMPKDRFSAEMPDATLATLKIQPSEPRDSAVYFCASGRGRDAEQFFGPGTRLTVL.

Only a few counts were recorded for this clone. This sequence joins TRBV7-9 and TRBJ2-7, with 11 nucleotides matching TRBD2. V gave up 6 bases and J gave up 4 bases; unmatched junction bases: 11. The CDR3 totals 16 residues. CDR1 SEHNR and CDR2 FQNEAQ come from the germline V gene (reference sequence). CDR3 loop: CASSPPTSGGRYEQYF. The CDR3, as DNA: TGTGCCAGCAGTCCACCAACTAGCGGGGGAAGATACGAGCAGTACTTC. The whole variable domain, remainder taken from reference TRBV7-9 and TRBJ2-7, is DTGVSQNPRHKITKRGQNVTFRCDPISEHNRLYWYRQTLGQGPEFLTYFQNEAQLEKSRLLSDRFSAERPKGSFSTLEIQRTEQGDSAMYLCASSPPTSGGRYEQYFGPGTRLTVT.

The chain employs TRBV5-8 and TRBJ1-6, with TRBD1 as a possible D gene (6 bases). CDR3 size: 14 residues. Germline assignment: CDR1 SGHTS and CDR2 YDEGEE. Trimming stripped 0 bases from V and 6 bases from J, with 7 bases between. In DNA form, the CDR3 reads TGTGCCAGCAGCTTGGGGACAGTTAATTCACCCCTCCACTTT. Translating gives CASSLGTVNSPLHF.

The gene calls are TRBV6-5 and TRBJ1-3, with D possibly being TRBD1 (5 bases). Germline V gives CDR1 MNHEY, CDR2 SVGAGI. The CDR3 covers 14 residues. Trimming took 5 bases from V and 4 from J, leaving 12 bases between them. CDR3 sequence (DNA): TGTGCCAGCAGTAGCGGGACTTCCGGAAACACCATATATTTT. Amino acid sequence: CASSSGTSGNTIYF.

The V call is TRBV2, the J call TRBJ1-4; maybe TRBD1 (6 bases). Trimming removed 9 bases at V and 1 base at J, with 18 bases between. The CDR3 has 16 residues. In germline, CDR1 is SNHLY, CDR2 FYNNEI. CDR3 amino acids: CASGQGSPRTNEKLFF. CDR3 DNA: TGTGCCAGTGGGCAGGGGTCCCCCAGAACTAATGAAAAACTGTTTTTT.

This clone has a single count. The chain employs TRBV6-1 and TRBJ1-2; 9 bases map to TRBD1. This CDR3 comprises 13 residues. The V gene's germline CDR1 is MNHNS and CDR2 SASEGT. V lost 9 bases to trimming and J lost 2 bases; unmatched junction nucleotides: 4. The DNA for the CDR3 is TGTGCCAGTGGGGACAGGGACAACTATGGCTACACCTTC. Amino acid sequence: CASGDRDNYGYTF.

V gene TRBV7-9 combines with J gene TRBJ2-3, with 8 positions matching TRBD2. The germline CDR1 and CDR2 sequences are SEHNR and FQNEAQ (reference sequence). With 1 base clipped from V and 7 bases from J, the junction kept 7 bases outside the gene matches. The CDR3 sequence is 15 residues long. CDR3 coding DNA: TGTGCCAGCAGCTTAGTTAGCGGGGATTATCATACGCAGTATTTT. Its protein is CASSLVSGDYHTQYF. The full variable domain, rest sourced from reference TRBV7-9 and TRBJ2-3, is DTGVSQNPRHKITKRGQNVTFRCDPISEHNRLYWYRQTLGQGPEFLTYFQNEAQLEKSRLLSDRFSAERPKGSFSTLEIQRTEQGDSAMYLCASSLVSGDYHTQYFGPGTRLTVL.

V and J are TRBV10-2 and TRBJ2-7; D is perhaps TRBD1 (8 bases). Trimming took 5 bases from V and 4 from J, leaving 15 bases between them. The CDR3 extends over 14 amino acids. Germline-derived CDR1 and CDR2 are WSHSY and SAAADI. CDR3 sequence: CASSRGQGGYEQYF. CDR3 in DNA: TGCGCCAGCAGTCGCGGACAGGGAGGGTACGAGCAGTACTTC.

The gene calls are TRBV5-1 and TRBJ1-6; 8 bases line up with TRBD1. There are 14 residues in the CDR3. Germline V gene lookup returns CDR1 SGHRS and CDR2 YFSETQ. Germline trimming cut 1 base from V and 10 bases from J; bases unmatched to any gene: 4. This CDR3 reads CASSLTGGRSPLHF. The CDR3 coding sequence is TGCGCCAGCAGCTTGACAGGGGGTCGATCACCCCTCCACTTT. Supplemented by reference TRBV5-1 and TRBJ1-6, the full variable domain reads KAGVTQTPRYLIKTRGQQVTLSCSPISGHRSVSWYQQTPGQGLQFLFEYFSETQRNKGNFPGRFSGRQFSNSRSEMNVSTLELGDSALYLCASSLTGGRSPLHFGNGTRLTVT.

This clone was recorded once. The chain carries TRBV27 and TRBJ1-5; the match to TRBD1 covers 10 bases. CDR3 length equals 14 residues. V gave up 5 bases and J gave up 5 bases; unmatched junction bases: 3. Per the germline V gene, CDR1 is MNHEY and CDR2 is SMNVEV (reference sequence). CDR3 residues: CASSRQGAHQPQHF. The DNA for the CDR3 is TGTGCCAGCAGTCGACAGGGGGCCCATCAGCCCCAGCATTTT.

This clone was counted only a few times. The chain couples TRBV4-2 to TRBJ1-4; unclear D gene. Trimming took off 1 base at V and 3 bases at J, with 15 bases between the two ends. The CDR3 contains 17 residues. CDR1 and CDR2 (germline): LGHNA, YNFKEQ. In DNA, the CDR3 is TGTGCCAGCAGCCAAGTGGTTGCGGGATCGGCTAATGAAAAACTGTTTTTT. This sequence encodes CASSQVVAGSANEKLFF.

The chain couples TRBV10-2 to TRBJ2-7, with a tentative D call TRBD2 (5 bases). CDR1 is WSHSY, CDR2 SAAADI, per germline. This CDR3 has 13 residues. The V gene lost 3 bases and the J gene lost 2 bases, with 8 bases spanning the gap. In DNA form, the CDR3 reads TGCGCCAGCAGTGATGCGGAGGCCTACGAGCAGTACTTC. This codes for CASSDAEAYEQYF.

CDR3 in amino acids: CASSPGQAVTEAFF. CDR3 DNA sequence: TGCGCCAGCAGCCCGGGACAGGCGGTCACTGAAGCTTTCTTT. V is TRBV5-1 and J is TRBJ1-1; 8 bases align to TRBD1. With 4 bases clipped from V and 4 bases from J, the junction kept 6 bases outside the gene matches. The CDR3 consists of 14 residues. The V gene's germline CDR1 is SGHRS and CDR2 YFSETQ.

The rearrangement joins TRBV7-8 to TRBJ2-7, with TRBD1 identical over 7 bases. J lost 12 bases, V lost 7 bases, and 15 bases had no gene match. The CDR3 has 13 amino acids. CDR1 and CDR2 from the germline V gene are SGHVS and FQNEAQ. The CDR3 DNA is TGTGCCAGCAATTGGGGGAATACAGGGGTGGCGTACTTC. This sequence encodes CASNWGNTGVAYF.

This chain connects TRBV15 to TRBJ2-3, with 10 bases lining up with TRBD1. The CDR3 is 15 residues long. In germline, CDR1 is LNHNV, CDR2 YYDKDF (reference sequence). Germline trimming cut 1 base from V and 2 bases from J; bases unmatched to any gene: 0. CDR3 loop: CATSRGQGATDTQYF. CDR3 coding DNA: TGTGCCACCAGCAGAGGACAGGGGGCCACAGATACGCAGTATTTT.

In this sample, this clone turned up once. The CDR3 end shows no conserved phenylalanine or tryptophan, and so a read error is likely. The CDR3 DNA reads TGTGCCATCAGTGAGTCACTGGCGGGGGGTAGGTCCTACGAGCAGTACCTC. Its protein is CAISESLAGGRSYEQYL. V and J are TRBV10-3 and TRBJ2-7; 8 nucleotides line up with TRBD2. V dropped 0 bases and J dropped 1; count of bases not matched to a gene: 8. CDR3 length: 17 amino acids. The germline CDR1 and CDR2 sequences are ENHRY and SYGVKD.

CDR3 residues: CASSLFRGTYNEQFF. The CDR3 nucleotides read TGTGCCAGCAGCTTATTCAGGGGCACCTACAATGAGCAGTTCTTC. V gene TRBV11-2 combines with J gene TRBJ2-1, with TRBD1 as a possible D gene (6 bases). CDR1 and CDR2 from the germline V gene are SGHAT and FQNNGV. V was cut by 2 bases and J by 2 bases, with 10 bases left in between. The CDR3 extends over 15 amino acids.

V usage is TRBV7-2 and J usage is TRBJ1-2, with D hard to call. The length of the CDR3 is 12 residues. Looked up from germline, CDR1 is SGHTA and CDR2 is FQGNSA. V gave up 5 bases and J gave up 1 base, with 5 bases separating them. The CDR3 nucleotides are TGTGCCAGCAGCGTCTATAACTATGGCTACACCTTC. This encodes CASSVYNYGYTF. The full variable domain, completed using reference TRBV7-2 and TRBJ1-2, is GAGVSQSPSNKVTEKGKDVELRCDPISGHTALYWYRQSLGQGLEFLIYFQGNSAPDKSGLPSDRFSAERTGGSVSTLTIQRTQQEDSAVYLCASSVYNYGYTFGSGTRLTVV.

The chain combines TRBV7-9 with TRBJ1-2; the D is unclear. This CDR3 has 14 amino acids. CDR1 SEHNR and CDR2 FQNEAQ come from the germline V gene (reference sequence). Trimming left V 5 bases short and J 4 bases short, with 14 bases between. The CDR3 region has the DNA TGTGCCAGCAGCGCGGGGTCGGGTGCCTATGGCTACACCTTC. This encodes CASSAGSGAYGYTF.

This chain connects TRBV11-2 to TRBJ1-2, with TRBD1 identical over 7 bases. Germline trimming cut 3 bases from V and 4 bases from J; bases unmatched to any gene: 8. The CDR3 spans 15 residues. Germline V gene lookup returns CDR1 SGHAT and CDR2 FQNNGV. The CDR3: CASSFSPGDSYGYTF. The CDR3 bases are TGTGCCAGCAGCTTCTCACCGGGGGACAGCTATGGCTACACCTTC.

This chain links TRBV19 with TRBJ1-1; a possible D gene is TRBD1 (5 bases). The CDR3 totals 13 residues. CDR1 is LNHDA, CDR2 SQIVND, per germline (reference sequence). V lost 7 bases to trimming and J lost 1 base, with 10 bases between them. CDR3 DNA sequence: TGTGCCAGTACCATGACAGAGAACACTGAAGCTTTCTTT. This gives the protein CASTMTENTEAFF. The entire variable domain, with the rest obtained from reference TRBV19 and TRBJ1-1, is as follows: DGGITQSPKYLFRKEGQNVTLSCEQNLNHDAMYWYRQDPGQGLRLIYYSQIVNDFQKGDIAEGYSVSREKKESFPLTVTSAQKNPTAFYLCASTMTENTEAFFGQGTRLTVV.

V is TRBV18 and J is TRBJ1-4; 7 nucleotides agree with TRBD1. With V trimmed by 8 bases and J by 2 bases, 5 bases remained unmatched. The length of the CDR3 is 14 residues. CDR1 and CDR2 (germline): KGHSH, LQKENI. CDR3 coding DNA: TGTGCCAGCGCAATCAGGGGGACTAATGAAAAACTGTTTTTT. Its protein product is CASAIRGTNEKLFF.

The table lists this clone with a count of one. The chain joins TRBV30 to TRBJ2-7; no definite D call. This CDR3 is 16 amino acids long. The V gene lost 1 base and the J gene lost 0 bases, with 16 bases spanning the gap. Germline CDR1 is GTSNPN and CDR2 is SVGIG (reference sequence). CDR3 amino acids: CAWSARGGESSYEQYF. In nucleotides, the CDR3 is TGTGCCTGGAGTGCCCGCGGCGGCGAAAGCTCCTACGAGCAGTACTTC.